The subject of this entry is one TCR beta chain. The target antigen is unknown. Germline V gene sequence: CDR1 DFQATT, CDR2 SNEGSKA (reference sequence). This CDR3 comprises 13 residues. V lost 5 bases to trimming and J lost 1 base; unmatched junction nucleotides: 3. The second PCR ran about 6 to 11 cycles with a sample-barcoded 5' primer and J-beta primers. TCRdb re-derived calls from the 5' RACE reads in MiXCR, one entry per CDR3 protein. The sample holds hundreds of thousands of distinct CDR3 sequences, 58% seen once. Every donor contributed around 10 milliliters of peripheral blood by blood draw. The data stem from a study of blood T cells in healthy people across ages. At the level of the study: Using template switching, researchers captured about one barcoded beta molecule for each two T cells.

Study-wide points: With age, beta diversity per million T cells declined roughly linearly, significantly by 40. Higher diversity, along with more naive CD4+ cells, distinguished long-lived donors from aged donors.

V is TRBV20-1 and J is TRBJ1-1; 8 positions match TRBD1. This receptor was obtained from a man between 60 and 70 years old in good health. The sequencing sample was made of blood. The CDR3 sequence is CSAPGTGNTEAFF. DNA for the CDR3: TGCAGTGCTCCCGGGACAGGGAACACTGAAGCTTTCTTT.